A selection of T cell receptor beta chains follows, all from one sample in a study of blood T cells in healthy people across ages. MiXCR, run by TCRdb on the 5' RACE reads, gives a single entry per CDR3 protein. This table has around 940,000 distinct CDR3 sequences, just over 50% appearing once. Sequencing was performed on blood. Receptors were obtained from a woman aged 55-69 years in good health. CDR3s include the opening cysteine and the closing phenylalanine or tryptophan. D genes are given only for firm matches. Clone size is shown for a subset of rows, as once, few, many or a class of expanded clone.

d_gene	v_gene	len	j_gene	abundance	CDR3aa	CDR3nt
-	TRBV20-1	15	TRBJ2-2	-	CSASWRHTNTGELFF	TGCAGTGCTAGTTGGCGGCATACGAACACCGGGGAGCTGTTTTTT
TRBD2	TRBV12-3/TRBV12-4	13	TRBJ2-7	many	CASSLAGAYEQYF	TGTGCCAGCAGCTTGGCGGGGGCCTACGAGCAGTACTTC
-	TRBV29-1	15	TRBJ2-7	-	CSVEGTAAASYEQYF	TGCAGCGTTGAAGGTACGGCCGCTGCATCCTACGAGCAGTACTTC
-	TRBV7-2	16	TRBJ1-2	-	CASSGPTGRVPYGYTF	TGTGCCAGCAGCGGACCTACAGGGAGAGTACCCTATGGCTACACCTTC
-	TRBV13	17	TRBJ2-1	once	CASSLQRTRSSYNEQFF	TGTGCCAGCAGCCTCCAGAGGACGCGGAGCTCCTACAATGAGCAGTTCTTC
-	TRBV6-5	15	TRBJ1-1	-	CASSYKFKDGTEAFF	TGTGCCAGCAGTTATAAATTCAAAGACGGCACTGAAGCTTTCTTT
TRBD2	TRBV28	22	TRBJ2-1	-	CASSFTRGPRTSGRAGENEQFF	TGTGCCAGCAGTTTTACCCGTGGTCCCCGGACTAGCGGGAGGGCCGGAGAGAATGAGCAGTTCTTC
-	TRBV15	12	TRBJ2-1	-	CATSGTYNEQFF	TGTGCCACCAGCGGGACCTACAATGAGCAGTTCTTC
-	TRBV29-1	13	TRBJ2-1	-	CSVERLADYPRFF	TGCAGCGTTGAGAGGCTGGCCGACTACCCGAGGTTCTTC
-	TRBV20-1	12	TRBJ2-7	few	CSAKGTLYEQYF	TGCAGTGCTAAAGGGACCCTCTACGAGCAGTACTTC
-	TRBV29-1	15	TRBJ1-2	-	CSVEEPGEVGYGYTF	TGCAGCGTTGAAGAGCCGGGGGAAGTTGGCTATGGCTACACCTTC
TRBD1	TRBV30	14	TRBJ2-7	once	CACSTGQGVDEQYF	TGTGCCTGCTCCACGGGACAGGGGGTCGACGAGCAGTACTTC
-	TRBV16	13	TRBJ2-7	-	CASSQGTWLEQYF	TGTGCCAGCAGCCAAGGGACTTGGCTCGAGCAGTACTTC
-	TRBV20-1	14	TRBJ2-1	-	CSARDSAGLNEQFF	TGCAGTGCTAGAGATTCGGCAGGGTTAAATGAGCAGTTCTTC
-	TRBV20-1	14	TRBJ1-1	-	CSASMVRVTTEAFF	TGCAGTGCTAGTATGGTACGGGTAACCACTGAAGCTTTCTTT
-	TRBV28	12	TRBJ1-1	many	CASSWGEGEAFF	TGTGCCAGCAGTTGGGGGGAGGGTGAAGCTTTCTTT
-	TRBV3-1	15	TRBJ2-7	few	CASSQAKVETYEQYF	TGTGCCAGCAGCCAAGCCAAAGTAGAGACCTACGAGCAGTACTTC
TRBD2	TRBV27	15	TRBJ2-7	-	CASSHGLAAAYEQYF	TGTGCCAGCAGTCACGGACTAGCGGCTGCCTACGAGCAGTACTTC
-	TRBV6-1	15	TRBJ2-5	few	CASSEGGRGQETQYF	TGTGCCAGCAGTGAAGGGGGTCGGGGCCAAGAGACCCAGTACTTC
-	TRBV2	15	TRBJ2-3	-	CASSDFMASTDTQYF	TGTGCCAGCAGTGACTTCATGGCTAGCACAGATACGCAGTATTTT
-	TRBV30	11	TRBJ1-2	-	CAWDQGHGYTF	TGTGCCTGGGATCAGGGACATGGCTACACCTTC
-	TRBV6-5	13	TRBJ2-1	-	CASTGQGGGEQFF	TGTGCCAGCACCGGACAGGGCGGGGGTGAGCAGTTCTTC
TRBD2	TRBV2	15	TRBJ2-5	few	CASSAAAGGTETQYF	TGTGCCAGCAGTGCAGCTGCGGGAGGTACAGAGACCCAGTACTTC
-	TRBV18	14	TRBJ1-2	once	CASSGGRTNYGYTF	TGTGCCAGCTCAGGGGGACGAACTAACTATGGCTACACCTTC
-	TRBV19	15	TRBJ2-2	once	CASSYSPRGPGELFF	TGTGCCAGTAGTTATAGCCCCAGAGGCCCCGGGGAGCTGTTTTTT
TRBD2	TRBV5-5	17	TRBJ2-5	-	CASSLLARAGGPQTQYF	TGTGCCAGCAGCTTGTTGGCAAGAGCGGGAGGGCCTCAGACCCAGTACTTC
TRBD1	TRBV5-6	15	TRBJ2-2	-	CASRLGQGRTGELFF	TGTGCCAGCCGACTCGGACAGGGAAGGACCGGGGAGCTGTTTTTT
-	TRBV4-1	14	TRBJ2-7	-	CASSPQVMAYEQYF	TGCGCCAGCAGCCCTCAGGTGATGGCTTACGAGCAGTACTTC
-	TRBV11-1	13	TRBJ1-2	few	CASHLTGAYGYTF	TGTGCCAGCCACTTGACAGGAGCCTATGGCTACACCTTC
-	TRBV29-1	16	TRBJ2-2	few	CSAEGDPAANTGELFF	TGCAGCGCCGAAGGTGACCCAGCCGCGAACACCGGGGAGCTGTTTTTT
TRBD1	TRBV10-3	13	TRBJ2-7	-	CAISERQGDEQYF	TGTGCCATCAGTGAGAGACAGGGGGACGAGCAGTACTTC
TRBD1	TRBV5-1	15	TRBJ2-1	once	CASKGGQGVGNEQFF	TGCGCCAGCAAGGGGGGACAGGGAGTCGGGAATGAGCAGTTCTTC
-	TRBV7-9	13	TRBJ2-7	few	CASSSGEGYEQYF	TGTGCCAGCAGCAGCGGTGAAGGCTACGAGCAGTACTTC
TRBD2	TRBV28	14	TRBJ2-7	-	CASSSTSGSGEQYF	TGTGCCAGCAGTTCCACTAGCGGGAGTGGCGAGCAGTACTTC
TRBD1	TRBV6-2/TRBV6-3	16	TRBJ2-4	few	CASSHLGTGTEAIQYF	TGTGCCAGCAGCCATCTCGGGACCGGGACAGAGGCCATTCAGTACTTC
TRBD2	TRBV4-1	17	TRBJ2-2	-	CASSQAPGLTNTGELFF	TGCGCCAGCAGCCAAGCCCCGGGACTAACGAACACCGGGGAGCTGTTTTTT
-	TRBV28	15	TRBJ2-1	-	CASSLPGGRNNEQFF	TGTGCCAGCAGTTTGCCTGGGGGGCGGAACAATGAGCAGTTCTTC
-	TRBV28	12	TRBJ1-2	once	CASRDVSGGYTF	TGTGCCAGCAGGGACGTGTCGGGTGGCTACACCTTC
TRBD1	TRBV29-1	12	TRBJ1-3	-	CSARTGRNTIYF	TGCAGCGCCCGGACAGGTCGTAACACCATATATTTT
-	TRBV12-3/TRBV12-4	15	TRBJ2-5	-	CASSLAVATGETQYF	TGTGCCAGCAGTTTAGCGGTGGCCACAGGGGAGACCCAGTACTTC
TRBD2	TRBV4-3	18	TRBJ2-2	-	CASSQAVGGAPNTGELFF	TGCGCCAGCAGCCAAGCGGTCGGGGGGGCGCCGAACACTGGGGAGCTGTTTTTT
-	TRBV10-3	12	TRBJ2-7	many	CAISTPPYEQYF	TGTGCCATCTCGACCCCGCCATACGAGCAGTACTTC
TRBD1	TRBV6-2/TRBV6-3	17	TRBJ1-1	-	CASSYADREALNTEAFF	TGTGCCAGCAGCTACGCGGACAGGGAAGCGCTGAACACTGAAGCTTTCTTT
-	TRBV4-1	16	TRBJ2-3	-	CASSQGLAGTTDTQYF	TGCGCCAGCAGCCAAGGGCTGGCGGGAACCACAGATACGCAGTATTTT
-	TRBV7-9	18	TRBJ2-5	-	CASSPRDPFGVARETQYF	TGTGCCAGCAGTCCCCGAGACCCTTTTGGGGTAGCCCGAGAGACCCAGTACTTC
-	TRBV6-5	15	TRBJ2-5	few	CASMRGAGTFLTQYF	TGTGCCAGCATGAGAGGAGCGGGCACCTTCCTGACCCAGTACTTC
TRBD2	TRBV29-1	14	TRBJ2-4	-	CSVWGGASGNIQYF	TGCAGCGTGTGGGGGGGAGCTTCCGGAAACATTCAGTACTTC
-	TRBV3-1	14	TRBJ1-2	-	CASSPFPLAYGYTF	TGTGCCAGCAGCCCCTTTCCACTGGCCTATGGCTACACCTTC
TRBD2	TRBV20-1	16	TRBJ2-3	-	CSARDPAAGGVDTQYF	TGCAGTGCTAGAGATCCCGCCGCGGGAGGGGTGGATACGCAGTATTTT
TRBD1	TRBV6-2/TRBV6-3	15	TRBJ2-5	-	CASSRRGQLQETQYF	TGTGCCAGCAGTCGCCGGGGACAGCTCCAAGAGACCCAGTACTTC
TRBD1	TRBV6-1	15	TRBJ2-5	-	CASSGAQGIQETQYF	TGTGCCAGCAGTGGCGCACAGGGGATACAAGAGACCCAGTACTTC
TRBD1	TRBV28	16	TRBJ2-6	once	CASRAGGSSGANVLTF	TGTGCCAGCAGGGCAGGGGGCAGTTCTGGGGCCAACGTCCTGACTTTC